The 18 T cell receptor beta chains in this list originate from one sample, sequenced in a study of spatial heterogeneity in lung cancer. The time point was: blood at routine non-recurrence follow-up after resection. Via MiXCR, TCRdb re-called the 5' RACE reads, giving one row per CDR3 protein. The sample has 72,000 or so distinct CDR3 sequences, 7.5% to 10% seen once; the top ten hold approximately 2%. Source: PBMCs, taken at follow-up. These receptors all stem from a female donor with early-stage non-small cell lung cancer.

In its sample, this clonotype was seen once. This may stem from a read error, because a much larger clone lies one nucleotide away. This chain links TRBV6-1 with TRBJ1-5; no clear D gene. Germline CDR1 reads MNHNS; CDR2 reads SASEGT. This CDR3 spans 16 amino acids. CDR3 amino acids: CASSEPWGEAGQPRHF. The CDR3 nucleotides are TGTGCCAGCAGTGAACCATGGGGAGAGGCTGGTCAGCCCCGGCATTTT.

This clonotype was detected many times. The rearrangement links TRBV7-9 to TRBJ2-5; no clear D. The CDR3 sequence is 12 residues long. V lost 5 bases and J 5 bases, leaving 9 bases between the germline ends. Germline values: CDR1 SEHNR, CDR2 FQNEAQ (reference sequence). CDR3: CASSPTRETQYF. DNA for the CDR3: TGTGCCAGCAGCCCCACGAGGGAGACCCAGTACTTC.

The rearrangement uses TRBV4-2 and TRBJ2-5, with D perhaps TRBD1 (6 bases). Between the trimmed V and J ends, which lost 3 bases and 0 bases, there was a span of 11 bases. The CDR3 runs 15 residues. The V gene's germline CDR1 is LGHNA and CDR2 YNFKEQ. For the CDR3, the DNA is TGTGCCAGCAGCCAGACAGGAGTCGACCAAGAGACCCAGTACTTC. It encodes CASSQTGVDQETQYF.

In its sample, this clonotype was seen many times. The CDR3 DNA reads as TGTGCCAGCAGTGAATATGGTAGCGGACAAGAGACCCAGTACTTC. The encoded protein is CASSEYGSGQETQYF. V gene TRBV25-1 combines with J gene TRBJ2-5; D possibly corresponds to TRBD2 (6 bases). V lost 0 bases and J lost 2, with 10 bases in between. The CDR3 consists of 15 residues. Germline lookup yields CDR1 MGHDK and CDR2 SYGVNS.

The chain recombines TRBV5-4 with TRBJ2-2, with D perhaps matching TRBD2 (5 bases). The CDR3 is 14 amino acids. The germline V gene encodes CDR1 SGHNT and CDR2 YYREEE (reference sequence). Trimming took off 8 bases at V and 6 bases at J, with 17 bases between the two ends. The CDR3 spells CASGDQRVAGELFF. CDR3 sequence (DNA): TGTGCCAGTGGAGACCAGAGGGTAGCCGGGGAGCTGTTTTTT.

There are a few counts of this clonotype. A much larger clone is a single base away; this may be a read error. Here the CDR3 reads CANSLDSSGANVLTF. The DNA for the CDR3 is TGCGCCAACAGCTTGGACAGCTCTGGGGCCAACGTCCTGACTTTC. V gene TRBV5-1 combines with J gene TRBJ2-6; D is perhaps TRBD1 (6 bases). Germline V CDR1 and CDR2: SGHRS, YFSETQ. The CDR3 spans 15 residues.

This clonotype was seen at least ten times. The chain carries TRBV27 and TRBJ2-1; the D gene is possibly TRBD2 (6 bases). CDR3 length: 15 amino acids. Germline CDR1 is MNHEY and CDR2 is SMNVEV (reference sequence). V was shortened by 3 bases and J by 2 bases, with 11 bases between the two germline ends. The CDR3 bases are TGTGCCAGCAGTTTTCTGGCGGGACCCTACAATGAGCAGTTCTTC. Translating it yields CASSFLAGPYNEQFF.

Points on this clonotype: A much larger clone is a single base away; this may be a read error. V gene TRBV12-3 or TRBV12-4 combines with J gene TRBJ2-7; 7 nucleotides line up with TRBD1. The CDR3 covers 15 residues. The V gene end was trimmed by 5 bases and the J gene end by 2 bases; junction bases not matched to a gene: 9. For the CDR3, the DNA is TGTGCCAGCAGTCGGCCGGGACAGAGCACCTACGAGCAGTACTTC. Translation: CASSRPGQSTYEQYF.

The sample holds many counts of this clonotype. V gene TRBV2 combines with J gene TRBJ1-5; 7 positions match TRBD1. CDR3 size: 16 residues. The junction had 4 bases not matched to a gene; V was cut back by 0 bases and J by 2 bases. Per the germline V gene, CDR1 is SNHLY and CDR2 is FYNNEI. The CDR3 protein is CASSEAKGQRNQPQHF. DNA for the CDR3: TGTGCCAGCAGTGAAGCGAAGGGACAGCGCAATCAGCCCCAGCATTTT.

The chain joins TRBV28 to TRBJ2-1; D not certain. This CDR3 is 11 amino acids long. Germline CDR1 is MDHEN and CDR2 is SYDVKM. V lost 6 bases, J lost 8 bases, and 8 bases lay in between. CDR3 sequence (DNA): TGTGCCAGCAGCCCCTCTGATGAGCAGTTCTTC. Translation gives CASSPSDEQFF.

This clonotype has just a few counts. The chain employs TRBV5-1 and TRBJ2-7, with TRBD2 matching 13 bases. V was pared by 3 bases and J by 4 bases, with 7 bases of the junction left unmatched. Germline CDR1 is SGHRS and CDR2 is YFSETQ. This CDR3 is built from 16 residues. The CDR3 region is CASSSDGTSGIYEQYF. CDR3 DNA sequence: TGCGCCAGCAGCTCGGATGGGACTAGCGGGATTTACGAGCAGTACTTC.

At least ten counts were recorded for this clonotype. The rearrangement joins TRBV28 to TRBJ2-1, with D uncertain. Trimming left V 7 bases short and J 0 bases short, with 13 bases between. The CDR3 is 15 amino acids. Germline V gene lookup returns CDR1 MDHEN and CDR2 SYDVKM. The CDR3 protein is CASIPSASSYNEQFF. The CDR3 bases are TGTGCCAGCATCCCAAGCGCTAGCTCCTACAATGAGCAGTTCTTC.

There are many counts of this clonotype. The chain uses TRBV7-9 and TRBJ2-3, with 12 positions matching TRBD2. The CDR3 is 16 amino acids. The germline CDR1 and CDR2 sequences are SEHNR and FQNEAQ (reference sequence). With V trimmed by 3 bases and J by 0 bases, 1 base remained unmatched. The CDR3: CASSFGTSGSTDTQYF. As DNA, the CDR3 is TGTGCCAGCAGCTTCGGGACTAGCGGGAGCACAGATACGCAGTATTTT.

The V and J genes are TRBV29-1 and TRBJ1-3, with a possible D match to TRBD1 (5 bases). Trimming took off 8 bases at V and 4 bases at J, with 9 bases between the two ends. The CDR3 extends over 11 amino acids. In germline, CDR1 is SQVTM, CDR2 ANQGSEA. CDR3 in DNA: TGCAGCCTTCGGGACGGAAACACCATATATTTT. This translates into CSLRDGNTIYF.

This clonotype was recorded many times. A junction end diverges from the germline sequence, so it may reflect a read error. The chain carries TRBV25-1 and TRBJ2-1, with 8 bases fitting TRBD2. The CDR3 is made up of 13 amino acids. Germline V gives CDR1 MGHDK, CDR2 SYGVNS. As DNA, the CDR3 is TGTGCAAGCAGGCGGGAGGCCAACAATGAGCAGTTCTTC. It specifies CASRREANNEQFF.

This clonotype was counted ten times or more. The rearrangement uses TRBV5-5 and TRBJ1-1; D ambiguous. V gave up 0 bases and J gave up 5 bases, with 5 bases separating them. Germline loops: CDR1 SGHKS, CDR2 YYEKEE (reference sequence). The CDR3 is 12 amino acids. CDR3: CASSLALTEAFF. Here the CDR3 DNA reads TGTGCCAGCAGCTTGGCTCTAACTGAAGCTTTCTTT.

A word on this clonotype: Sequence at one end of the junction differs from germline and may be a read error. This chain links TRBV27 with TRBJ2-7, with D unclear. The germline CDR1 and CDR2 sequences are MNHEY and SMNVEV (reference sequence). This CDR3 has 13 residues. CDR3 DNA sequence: TGTGCCAGCAGTTTATACAGAACCTACGAGGAGTACTTC. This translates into CASSLYRTYEEYF.

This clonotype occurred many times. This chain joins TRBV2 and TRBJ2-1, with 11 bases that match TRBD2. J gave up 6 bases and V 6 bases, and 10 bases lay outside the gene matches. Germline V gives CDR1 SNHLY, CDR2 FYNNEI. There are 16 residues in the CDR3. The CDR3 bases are TGTGCCAGCAGACCTCCCCTAGCGGGAGGATCCAATGAGCAGTTCTTC. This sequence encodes CASRPPLAGGSNEQFF.